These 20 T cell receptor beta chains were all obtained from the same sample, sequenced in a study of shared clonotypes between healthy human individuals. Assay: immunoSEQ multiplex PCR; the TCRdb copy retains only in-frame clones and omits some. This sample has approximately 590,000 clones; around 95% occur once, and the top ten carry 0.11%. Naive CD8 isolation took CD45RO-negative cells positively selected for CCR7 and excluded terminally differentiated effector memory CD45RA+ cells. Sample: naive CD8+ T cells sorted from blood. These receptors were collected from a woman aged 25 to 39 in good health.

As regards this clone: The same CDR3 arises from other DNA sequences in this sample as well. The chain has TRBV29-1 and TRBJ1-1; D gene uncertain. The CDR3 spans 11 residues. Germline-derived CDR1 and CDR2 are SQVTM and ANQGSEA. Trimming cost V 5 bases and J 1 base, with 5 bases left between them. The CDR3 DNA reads TGCAGCGTTCAAGGGAACACTGAAGCTTTCTTT. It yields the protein CSVQGNTEAFF.

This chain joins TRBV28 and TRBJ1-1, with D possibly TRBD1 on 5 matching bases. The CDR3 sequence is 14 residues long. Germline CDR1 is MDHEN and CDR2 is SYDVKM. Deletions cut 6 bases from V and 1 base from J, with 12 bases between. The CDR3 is CASSIRQTNTEAFF. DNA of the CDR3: TGTGCCAGCAGCATAAGACAGACGAACACTGAAGCTTTCTTT.

CDR3 in amino acids: CASSFGRHRGRYEQYF. In nucleotides, the CDR3 is TGTGCCAGCAGTTTTGGGCGGCATAGGGGGAGGTACGAGCAGTACTTC. V and J are TRBV27 and TRBJ2-7; D is tentatively TRBD1 or TRBD2 (6 bases each). Trimming shortened V by 3 bases and J by 4 bases, and 19 bases separated the two germline ends. The CDR3 runs 16 residues. Per the germline V gene, CDR1 is MNHEY and CDR2 is SMNVEV (reference sequence).

The CDR3 nucleotides are TGTGCCAGCAGTTTATCGAGGACGGACCAAGAGACCCAGTACTTC. Its protein product is CASSLSRTDQETQYF. J is TRBJ2-5 and V is TRBV27; D ambiguous. V lost 0 bases and J 0 bases, leaving 8 bases between the germline ends. Germline values: CDR1 MNHEY, CDR2 SMNVEV (reference sequence). The CDR3 loop spans 15 amino acids.

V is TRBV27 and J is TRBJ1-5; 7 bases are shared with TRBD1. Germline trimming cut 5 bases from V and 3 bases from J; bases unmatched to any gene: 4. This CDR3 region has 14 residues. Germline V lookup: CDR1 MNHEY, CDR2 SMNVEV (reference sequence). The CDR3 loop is CASSRQGVNQPQHF. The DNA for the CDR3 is TGTGCCAGCAGTCGACAGGGAGTCAATCAGCCCCAGCATTTT.

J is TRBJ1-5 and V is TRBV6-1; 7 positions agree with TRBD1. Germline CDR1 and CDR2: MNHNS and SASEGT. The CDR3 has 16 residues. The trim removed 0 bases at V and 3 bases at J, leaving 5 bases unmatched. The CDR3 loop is CASSEAGGFHNQPQHF. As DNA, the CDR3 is TGTGCCAGCAGTGAAGCAGGGGGCTTTCACAATCAGCCCCAGCATTTT.

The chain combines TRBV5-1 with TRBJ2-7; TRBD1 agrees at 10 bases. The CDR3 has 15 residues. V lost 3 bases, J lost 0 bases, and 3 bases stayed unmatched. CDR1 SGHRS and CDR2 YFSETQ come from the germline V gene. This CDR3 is CASSWGQGPSYEQYF. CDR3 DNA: TGCGCCAGCAGCTGGGGACAGGGGCCCTCCTACGAGCAGTACTTC.

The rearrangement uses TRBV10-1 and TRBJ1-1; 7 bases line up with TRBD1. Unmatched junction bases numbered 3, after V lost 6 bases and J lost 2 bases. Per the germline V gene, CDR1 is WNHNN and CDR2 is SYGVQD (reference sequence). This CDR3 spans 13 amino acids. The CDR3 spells CASRGTANTEAFF. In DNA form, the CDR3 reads TGCGCCAGCAGAGGGACAGCAAACACTGAAGCTTTCTTT.

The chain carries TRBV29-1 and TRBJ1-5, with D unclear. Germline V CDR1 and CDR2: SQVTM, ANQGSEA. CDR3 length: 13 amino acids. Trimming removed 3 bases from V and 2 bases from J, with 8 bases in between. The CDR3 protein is CSVEIDGNQPQHF. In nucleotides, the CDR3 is TGCAGCGTTGAGATCGATGGCAATCAGCCCCAGCATTTT.

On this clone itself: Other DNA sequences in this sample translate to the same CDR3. Here the CDR3 reads CASSFPGGYEQYF. DNA of the CDR3: TGTGCCAGCAGTTTCCCAGGAGGGTACGAGCAGTACTTC. The chain couples TRBV27 to TRBJ2-7; maybe TRBD2 (6 bases). V was shortened by 3 bases and J by 4 bases, with 10 bases between the two germline ends. The CDR3 loop spans 13 amino acids. Germline V gene data show CDR1 as MNHEY and CDR2 as SMNVEV (reference sequence).

The DNA for the CDR3 is TGTGCCAGCAGAGGGGAGAGGTTGGCAGGGCAAGAGACCCAGTACTTC. It translates to CASRGERLAGQETQYF. The chain recombines TRBV2 with TRBJ2-5; either TRBD1 or TRBD2 may fit D (5 bases each). Between the trimmed V and J ends, which lost 6 bases and 2 bases, there was a span of 19 bases. CDR3 length equals 16 residues. From germline, CDR1 is SNHLY and CDR2 FYNNEI.

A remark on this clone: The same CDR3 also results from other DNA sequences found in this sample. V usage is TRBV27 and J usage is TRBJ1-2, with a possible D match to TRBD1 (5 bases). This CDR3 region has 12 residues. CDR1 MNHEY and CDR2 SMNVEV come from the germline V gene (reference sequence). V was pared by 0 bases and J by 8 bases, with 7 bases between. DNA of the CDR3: TGTGCCAGCAGTTTATCAGGGGACGGCTACACCTTC. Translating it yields CASSLSGDGYTF.

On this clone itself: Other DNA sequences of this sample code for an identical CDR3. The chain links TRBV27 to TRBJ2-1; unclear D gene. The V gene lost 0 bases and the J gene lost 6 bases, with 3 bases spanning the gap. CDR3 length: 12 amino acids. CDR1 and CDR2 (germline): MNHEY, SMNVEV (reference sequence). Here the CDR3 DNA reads TGTGCCAGCAGTTTATCTGGCAATGAGCAGTTCTTC. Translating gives CASSLSGNEQFF.

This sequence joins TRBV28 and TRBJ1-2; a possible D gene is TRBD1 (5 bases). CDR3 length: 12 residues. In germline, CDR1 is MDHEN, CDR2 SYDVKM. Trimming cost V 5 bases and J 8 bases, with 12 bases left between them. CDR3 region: CASSPGTVGYTF. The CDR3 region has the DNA TGTGCCAGCAGTCCGGGGACTGTCGGCTACACCTTC.

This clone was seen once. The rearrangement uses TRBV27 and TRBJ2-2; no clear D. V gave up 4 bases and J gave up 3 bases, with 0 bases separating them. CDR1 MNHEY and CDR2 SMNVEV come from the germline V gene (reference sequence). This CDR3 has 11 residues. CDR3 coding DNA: TGTGCCAGCAGTTACACCGGGGAGCTGTTTTTT. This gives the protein CASSYTGELFF.

DNA for the CDR3: TGTGCCAGCAGTACCGCAGGGGTTAGCAATCAGCCCCAGCATTTT. Its protein product is CASSTAGVSNQPQHF. This rearrangement joins TRBV28 to TRBJ1-5; D is possibly TRBD1 (6 bases). The V gene's germline CDR1 is MDHEN and CDR2 SYDVKM. Trimming stripped 5 bases from V and 0 bases from J, with 11 bases between. There are 15 residues in the CDR3.

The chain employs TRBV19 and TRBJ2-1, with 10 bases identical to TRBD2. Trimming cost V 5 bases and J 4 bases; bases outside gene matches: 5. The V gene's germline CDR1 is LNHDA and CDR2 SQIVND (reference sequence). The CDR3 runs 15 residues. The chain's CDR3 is CASSGTGLAYNEQFF. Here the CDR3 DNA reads TGTGCCAGTAGTGGGACGGGACTAGCGTACAATGAGCAGTTCTTC.

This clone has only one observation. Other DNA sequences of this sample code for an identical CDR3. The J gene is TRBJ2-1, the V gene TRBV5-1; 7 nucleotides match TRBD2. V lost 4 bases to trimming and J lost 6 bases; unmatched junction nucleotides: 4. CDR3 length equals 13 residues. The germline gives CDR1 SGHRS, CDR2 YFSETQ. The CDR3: CASSPGLVNEQFF. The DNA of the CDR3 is TGCGCCAGCAGCCCAGGACTAGTCAATGAGCAGTTCTTC. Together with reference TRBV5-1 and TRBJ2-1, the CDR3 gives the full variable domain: KAGVTQTPRYLIKTRGQQVTLSCSPISGHRSVSWYQQTPGQGLQFLFEYFSETQRNKGNFPGRFSGRQFSNSRSEMNVSTLELGDSALYLCASSPGLVNEQFFGPGTRLTVL.

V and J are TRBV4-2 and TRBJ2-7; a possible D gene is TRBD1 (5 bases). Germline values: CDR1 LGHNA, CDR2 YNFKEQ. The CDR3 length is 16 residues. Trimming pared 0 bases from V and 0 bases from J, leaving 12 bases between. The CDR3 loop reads CASSQDGAYSSYEQYF. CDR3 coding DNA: TGTGCCAGCAGCCAAGATGGGGCGTATAGCTCCTACGAGCAGTACTTC.

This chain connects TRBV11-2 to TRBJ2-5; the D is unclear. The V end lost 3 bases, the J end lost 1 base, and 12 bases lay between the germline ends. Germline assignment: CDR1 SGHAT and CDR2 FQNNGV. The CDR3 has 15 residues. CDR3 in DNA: TGTGCCAGCAGCTTTTTCGGTGCCCCCCAAGAGACCCAGTACTTC. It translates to CASSFFGAPQETQYF.